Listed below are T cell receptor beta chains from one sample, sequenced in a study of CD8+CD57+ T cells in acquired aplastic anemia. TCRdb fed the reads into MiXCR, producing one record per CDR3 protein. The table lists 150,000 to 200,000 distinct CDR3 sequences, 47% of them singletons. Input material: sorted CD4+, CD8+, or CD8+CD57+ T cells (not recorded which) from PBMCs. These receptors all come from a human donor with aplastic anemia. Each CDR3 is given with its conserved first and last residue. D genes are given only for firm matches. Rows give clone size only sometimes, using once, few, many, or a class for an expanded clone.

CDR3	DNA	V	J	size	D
CASSLLPPWTGAGNTIYF	TGTGCCAGCAGTTTATTACCTCCGTGGACCGGAGCTGGAAACACCATATATTTT	TRBV12-3/TRBV12-4	TRBJ1-3	few	-
CASSHDSDTEAFF	TGTGCCAGCAGTCACGACAGTGACACTGAAGCTTTCTTT	TRBV7-3	TRBJ1-1	few	-
CASKGGRDTEAFF	TGTGCCAGCAAGGGGGGGAGGGACACTGAAGCTTTCTTT	TRBV28	TRBJ1-1	-	-
CASSLPGQVFYEQFF	TGCGCCAGCAGCTTACCGGGACAGGTTTTTTATGAGCAGTTCTTC	TRBV5-1	TRBJ2-1	many	TRBD1
CSARDRGRDYNEQFF	TGCAGTGCTAGAGATCGCGGGAGGGACTACAATGAGCAGTTCTTC	TRBV20-1	TRBJ2-1	few	TRBD2
CASSLRPQDNEQFF	TGTGCCAGCAGCTTAAGGCCCCAAGACAATGAGCAGTTCTTC	TRBV7-9	TRBJ2-1	many	-
CASTNRGSPANYGYTF	TGTGCCAGCACCAATCGGGGGAGTCCAGCTAACTATGGCTACACCTTC	TRBV6-1	TRBJ1-2	many	-
CASIGGLGQPQHF	TGTGCCAGTATAGGGGGATTGGGTCAGCCCCAGCATTTT	TRBV19	TRBJ1-5	-	-
CASSPYDSGNTIYF	TGTGCCAGCAGCCCATACGACTCTGGAAACACCATATATTTT	TRBV7-6	TRBJ1-3	many	-
CASSLALDRAASTEAFF	TGTGCCAGCAGTTTAGCGCTGGACAGGGCCGCATCCACTGAAGCTTTCTTT	TRBV12-3/TRBV12-4	TRBJ1-1	many	TRBD1
CASSEQTGGAYNEQFF	TGCGCCAGCAGTGAGCAGACAGGGGGCGCTTACAATGAGCAGTTCTTC	TRBV10-1	TRBJ2-1	-	TRBD1
CATKRRPPGQSSYNEQFF	TGTGCCACCAAAAGGAGGCCCCCCGGCCAAAGCTCCTACAATGAGCAGTTCTTC	TRBV24-1	TRBJ2-1	-	-
CAWKGDRGIQPQHF	TGTGCCTGGAAGGGGGACAGGGGGATTCAGCCCCAGCATTTT	TRBV30	TRBJ1-5	-	TRBD1
CASSLYTSGGQETQYF	TGTGCTAGCAGCTTATATACTAGCGGGGGACAAGAGACCCAGTACTTC	TRBV7-7	TRBJ2-5	-	TRBD2
CASSYSRTSGSYEQYF	TGTGCCAGCAGTTACTCTCGGACTAGCGGATCCTACGAGCAGTACTTC	TRBV6-5	TRBJ2-7	-	TRBD2
CASSSTREQFF	TGTGCCAGCAGTTCGACTCGTGAGCAGTTCTTC	TRBV9	TRBJ2-1	few	-
CASRRGQGGDTEAFF	TGTGCCAGCAGGAGGGGACAGGGCGGAGACACTGAAGCTTTCTTT	TRBV9	TRBJ1-1	-	TRBD1
CASSESVGGELFF	TGCGCCAGCAGTGAGTCGGTGGGCGGGGAGCTGTTTTTT	TRBV10-2	TRBJ2-2	-	-
CASRRQRGLSYRSGNTIYF	TGTGCCAGCAGAAGGCAGAGGGGGCTCTCATACCGCTCTGGAAACACCATATATTTT	TRBV12-3/TRBV12-4	TRBJ1-3	-	TRBD1
CASSRDTGADTQYF	TGCGCCAGCAGCCGGGACACCGGTGCAGATACGCAGTATTTT	TRBV5-1	TRBJ2-3	many	-
CSVKGGALATNEKLFF	TGCAGCGTAAAAGGGGGGGCACTGGCAACTAATGAAAAACTGTTTTTT	TRBV29-1	TRBJ1-4	-	-
CASSLAGTEPFEQYF	TGTGCCAGCAGCCTGGCCGGGACAGAACCCTTTGAGCAGTACTTC	TRBV7-3	TRBJ2-7	-	TRBD1
CASSLAPNYEQYF	TGTGCCAGCAGCTTAGCCCCGAACTACGAGCAGTACTTC	TRBV7-9	TRBJ2-7	-	-
CASSEQGSYGYTF	TGTGCCAGTAGTGAACAGGGGAGCTATGGCTACACCTTC	TRBV19	TRBJ1-2	-	TRBD1
CASSTGLAIGTDTQYF	TGTGCCAGTAGCACGGGACTAGCGATCGGCACAGATACGCAGTATTTT	TRBV19	TRBJ2-3	-	TRBD2
CASSPSASYEQYF	TGTGCCAGCAGTCCCTCAGCTTCCTACGAGCAGTACTTC	TRBV6-1	TRBJ2-7	many	-
CASSVAGAGETQYF	TGTGCCAGCAGCGTAGCGGGGGCGGGAGAGACCCAGTACTTC	TRBV9	TRBJ2-5	few	-
CATRGRLATGELFF	TGTGCCACCAGGGGGAGACTAGCCACCGGGGAGCTGTTTTTT	TRBV15	TRBJ2-2	few	TRBD2
CASSKDISGANVLTF	TGTGCCAGTAGTAAGGACATCTCCGGGGCCAACGTCCTGACTTTC	TRBV19	TRBJ2-6	-	-
CSARNRSSYNSPLHF	TGCAGTGCTAGAAACAGGAGCTCCTATAATTCACCCCTCCACTTT	TRBV20-1	TRBJ1-6	many	-
CASSLVLGFTDTQYF	TGTGCCAGCAGCCTAGTCCTGGGATTCACAGATACGCAGTATTTT	TRBV5-6	TRBJ2-3	-	-
CASSYRPYYEQYF	TGTGCCAGCAGTTACCGTCCCTACTACGAGCAGTACTTC	TRBV6-6	TRBJ2-7	many	-
CASSLQEGRNPYNEQFF	TGTGCCAGCAGCTTGCAAGAGGGCCGTAACCCCTACAATGAGCAGTTCTTC	TRBV5-6	TRBJ2-1	-	-
CASSRGQGGEQYF	TGTGCTAGCAGTAGGGGCCAGGGAGGCGAGCAGTACTTC	TRBV2	TRBJ2-7	-	-
CASSYGNHNEQFF	TGTGCCAGCAGCTACGGAAATCACAATGAGCAGTTCTTC	TRBV7-9	TRBJ2-1	-	-
CASSVVDIAYGYTF	TGTGCCAGCAGCGTAGTTGACATAGCGTATGGCTACACCTTC	TRBV9	TRBJ1-2	many	-
CASSFRAGGEQFF	TGTGCCAGCAGTTTCAGAGCGGGAGGTGAGCAGTTCTTC	TRBV12-3/TRBV12-4	TRBJ2-1	many	TRBD2
CASSSQTVANTEAFF	TGCGCCAGCAGTTCTCAGACAGTCGCGAACACTGAAGCTTTCTTT	TRBV5-1	TRBJ1-1	many	-
CASSGTLRDSPLHF	TGTGCCAGCAGTGGTACACTAAGGGATTCACCCCTCCACTTT	TRBV25-1	TRBJ1-6	few	-
CASSLVLGADTEAFF	TGCGCCAGCAGCTTGGTCTTGGGGGCGGACACTGAAGCTTTCTTT	TRBV5-1	TRBJ1-1	many	-